The clone carrying this T cell receptor (beta chain) was picked up many times. Its antigen is not identified. The CDR3 loop spans 15 amino acids. CDR1 and CDR2 (germline): MNHEY, SVGAGI. The germline V and J ends were trimmed by 2 bases and 6 bases, with 16 bases remaining between them. These data originate in a study of T cells after yellow fever vaccination. In the study overall: Researchers used SMART-Seq v4 Ultra Low Input to prepare fractions that had low cell numbers.

UMIs and a universal primer site were added when TCR cDNA was made by 5'RACE template switching. Each CDR3 protein is one row after TCRdb ran MiXCR on the 5' RACE reads. Here the sample spans 65,000 to 90,000 distinct CDR3 sequences, roughly 7.7% being singletons. Study conclusions and caveats: By day 5 rather than day 15, the secondary response had peaked, though it was weaker. Post-booster samples contained most primary-vaccination clones (about 96% CD4, about 90% CD8).

Source: CD8+ T cells sorted from PBMCs, taken on the day of the yellow fever booster vaccination. The V and J genes are TRBV6-5 and TRBJ1-1, with no clear D. The TCR comes from a man under 40 who received the YFV17D yellow fever vaccine. The CDR3 DNA is TGTGCCAGCAGTTACATGTGGGGAGAGCGCGCTGAAGCTTTCTTT. Its protein is CASSYMWGERAEAFF.